This section outlines one T cell receptor (beta chain) sequence together with its context. Trimming took 4 bases from V and 6 from J; bases not matched to a gene: 8. The CDR3 consists of 15 residues. Germline V gives CDR1 SGHVS, CDR2 FNYEAQ. Assay used: immunoSEQ multiplex PCR; TCRdb lists only in-frame clones, some missing. The table shows 350,000 or so clones, with 88% occurring only once. These data come from a study of blood T cell repertoires in COVID-19. The gene calls are TRBV7-6 and TRBJ2-7, with 11 bases lining up with TRBD2. This TCR derives from a woman aged 30 to 39 who had been exposed to COVID-19. Sequences were obtained from PBMCs or T cells enriched from blood (not recorded which). In DNA form, the CDR3 reads TGTGCCAGCAGCTCCTTAGCGGGAGGGCCGAGCGAGCAGTACTTC. Residues: CASSSLAGGPSEQYF. The whole variable domain, filled in from reference TRBV7-6 and TRBJ2-7, reads GAGVSQSPRYKVTKRGQDVALRCDPISGHVSLYWYRQALGQGPEFLTYFNYEAQQDKSGLPNDRFSAERPEGSISTLTIQRTEQRDSAMYRCASSSLAGGPSEQYFGPGTRLTVT.